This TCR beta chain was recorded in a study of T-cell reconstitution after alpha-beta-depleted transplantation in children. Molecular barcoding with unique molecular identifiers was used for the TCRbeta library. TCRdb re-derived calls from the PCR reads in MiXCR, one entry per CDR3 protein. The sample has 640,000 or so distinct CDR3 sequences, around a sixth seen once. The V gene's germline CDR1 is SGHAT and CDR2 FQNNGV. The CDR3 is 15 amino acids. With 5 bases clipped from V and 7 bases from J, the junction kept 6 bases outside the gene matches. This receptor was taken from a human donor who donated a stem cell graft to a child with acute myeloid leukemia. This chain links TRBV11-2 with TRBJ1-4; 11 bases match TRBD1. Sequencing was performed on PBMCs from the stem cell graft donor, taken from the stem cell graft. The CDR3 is CASSIGTGGREKLFF. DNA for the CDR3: TGTGCCAGCAGCATAGGGACAGGGGGTCGTGAAAAACTGTTTTTT.